The 32 T cell receptor beta chains below come from one sample, sequenced in a study of cytomegalovirus exposure and HLA in healthy donors. Assay used: immunoSEQ multiplex PCR; TCRdb lists only in-frame clones, some missing. The sample lists 50,000 to 65,000 clones, 89% occurring once. The sample consisted of PBMCs. These TCRs come from a woman aged 18-35 years in good health and CMV-seropositive.

The genes are TRBV10-3 and TRBJ1-2; D might be TRBD1 (5 bases). The CDR3 is 13 residues long. Germline V CDR1 and CDR2: ENHRY, SYGVKD. Trimming took 5 bases from V and 4 from J, leaving 11 bases between them. In DNA, the CDR3 is TGTGCCATCAGTCCGGGACTCGCCTATGGCTACACCTTC. Translating gives CAISPGLAYGYTF.

This chain connects TRBV2 to TRBJ2-3, with TRBD1 matching 7 bases. V lost 6 bases and J lost 4; bases outside the gene matches: 7. Germline lookup yields CDR1 SNHLY and CDR2 FYNNEI. This CDR3 comprises 14 residues. The CDR3 spells CASRPTGLADTQYF. The CDR3 region has the DNA TGTGCCAGCAGACCGACAGGGTTAGCAGATACGCAGTATTTT.

The rearrangement joins TRBV6-6 to TRBJ1-5; D unresolved. V shed 1 base and J shed 7 bases, with 5 bases lying between them. The CDR3 loop spans 12 amino acids. Germline V gene sequence: CDR1 MNHNY, CDR2 SVGAGI (reference sequence). The CDR3 bases are TGTGCCAGCAGTTACTTCGAGCAGCCCCAGCATTTT. Translating it yields CASSYFEQPQHF.

In its sample, this clone was seen once. The J gene is TRBJ1-6, the V gene TRBV30; D is undetermined. Germline V gene data show CDR1 as GTSNPN and CDR2 as SVGIG (reference sequence). CDR3 size: 16 residues. With 4 bases removed from V and 0 bases from J, the gap between germline ends came to 13 bases. CDR3 protein: CAWNGGLISYNSPLHF. CDR3 DNA: TGTGCCTGGAATGGCGGCCTCATCTCCTATAATTCACCCCTCCACTTT. Combining the CDR3 with reference TRBV30 and TRBJ1-6 gives the whole variable domain SQTIHQWPATLVQPVGSPLSLECTVEGTSNPNLYWYRQAAGRGLQLLFYSVGIGQISSEVPQNLSASRPQDRQFILSSKKLLLSDSGFYLCAWNGGLISYNSPLHFGNGTRLTVT.

The chain couples TRBV9 to TRBJ2-1, with 7 bases lining up with TRBD1. J lost 1 base, V lost 4 bases, and 8 bases had no gene match. Germline V gene data show CDR1 as SGDLS and CDR2 as YYNGEE. The CDR3 is 16 residues long. DNA of the CDR3: TGTGCCAGCAGCTTTCCCGGGACAGAGTCCTACAATGAGCAGTTCTTC. Residues: CASSFPGTESYNEQFF.

The rearrangement links TRBV4-3 to TRBJ2-1; a possible D gene is TRBD2 (5 bases). V was clipped by 5 bases and J by 6 bases, with 17 bases between them. Germline V gene lookup returns CDR1 LGHNA and CDR2 YSLEER. The CDR3 is 15 residues long. The CDR3: CASSKSPAEVNEQFF. In nucleotides, the CDR3 is TGCGCCAGCAGCAAATCACCGGCGGAGGTCAATGAGCAGTTCTTC.

V is TRBV7-2 and J is TRBJ2-3; D remains unclear. Trimming cost V 1 base and J 5 bases, with 7 bases left between them. Looked up from germline, CDR1 is SGHTA and CDR2 is FQGNSA. CDR3 length equals 13 residues. CDR3 loop: CASSLVRKDTQYF. CDR3 bases: TGTGCCAGCAGCTTAGTCAGGAAAGATACGCAGTATTTT. The complete variable domain, with remaining parts taken from reference TRBV7-2 and TRBJ2-3, reads GAGVSQSPSNKVTEKGKDVELRCDPISGHTALYWYRQSLGQGLEFLIYFQGNSAPDKSGLPSDRFSAERTGGSVSTLTIQRTQQEDSAVYLCASSLVRKDTQYFGPGTRLTVL.

The gene calls are TRBV4-2 and TRBJ2-1, with a tentative D call TRBD2 (6 bases). This CDR3 is 16 amino acids long. Germline values: CDR1 LGHNA, CDR2 YNFKEQ. V lost 0 bases and J 0 bases, leaving 9 bases between the germline ends. The CDR3, as DNA: TGTGCCAGCAGCCAAGATCTTAGCGGCTCCTACAATGAGCAGTTCTTC. Translation gives CASSQDLSGSYNEQFF.

The V and J genes are TRBV27 and TRBJ2-7; 7 bases align to TRBD2. V lost 0 bases to trimming and J lost 1 base; unmatched junction nucleotides: 3. The CDR3 loop spans 15 amino acids. From germline, CDR1 is MNHEY and CDR2 SMNVEV (reference sequence). CDR3 DNA: TGTGCCAGCAGTTTATCCGGACTAGGATCCTACGAGCAGTACTTC. It translates to CASSLSGLGSYEQYF.

This clone was picked up a small number of times. The genes are TRBV28 and TRBJ2-7, with TRBD1 identical over 9 bases. From germline, CDR1 is MDHEN and CDR2 SYDVKM. V gave up 5 bases and J gave up 4 bases; unmatched junction bases: 6. The CDR3 spans 14 residues. For the CDR3, the DNA is TGTGCCAGCAGTACACCGGGACAGGGATACGAGCAGTACTTC. It encodes CASSTPGQGYEQYF.

This rearrangement joins TRBV7-2 to TRBJ2-1; D is possibly TRBD1 (6 bases). The ends were cut back, 5 bases at V and 1 base at J, with 15 bases in the middle. The CDR3 covers 16 residues. Germline assignment: CDR1 SGHTA and CDR2 FQGNSA. CDR3 region: CASSQGQNPSYNEQFF. In nucleotides, the CDR3 is TGTGCCAGCAGCCAAGGACAGAACCCTTCCTACAATGAGCAGTTCTTC.

This clone was detected a few times. The V call is TRBV30, the J call TRBJ2-3; 9 positions match TRBD2. Germline V lookup: CDR1 GTSNPN, CDR2 SVGIG (reference sequence). V was clipped by 4 bases and J by 1 base; unmatched bases: 0. This CDR3 spans 13 amino acids. As DNA, the CDR3 is TGTGCCTGGACTAGCGGGGGCACAGATACGCAGTATTTT. It is translated as CAWTSGGTDTQYF. The complete variable domain, with remaining parts taken from reference TRBV30 and TRBJ2-3, reads SQTIHQWPATLVQPVGSPLSLECTVEGTSNPNLYWYRQAAGRGLQLLFYSVGIGQISSEVPQNLSASRPQDRQFILSSKKLLLSDSGFYLCAWTSGGTDTQYFGPGTRLTVL.

The chain uses TRBV9 and TRBJ2-5; possibly TRBD2 for D (6 bases). The CDR3 is 15 residues long. V gave up 3 bases and J gave up 0 bases, with 12 bases separating them. CDR1 is SGDLS and CDR2 is YYNGEE in the germline V gene. For the CDR3, the DNA is TGTGCCAGCAGCGCGGCCGCGGGACACCAAGAGACCCAGTACTTC. As protein: CASSAAAGHQETQYF.

This chain links TRBV7-9 with TRBJ1-1; the D gene is possibly TRBD1 (5 bases). The CDR3 totals 15 residues. V lost 1 base to trimming and J lost 3 bases, with 12 bases between them. Germline-derived CDR1 and CDR2 are SEHNR and FQNEAQ (reference sequence). The CDR3 nucleotides read TGTGCCAGCAGCTTAGATGCCGGGGGTTACACTGAAGCTTTCTTT. Translation gives CASSLDAGGYTEAFF.

V and J are TRBV6-5 and TRBJ1-5, with 8 bases fitting TRBD1. Germline trimming cut 5 bases from V and 4 bases from J; bases unmatched to any gene: 4. Germline V CDR1 and CDR2: MNHEY, SVGAGI. This CDR3 has 14 residues. CDR3 residues: CASSIDRGNQPQHF. The CDR3 region has the DNA TGTGCCAGCAGTATTGACAGGGGAAATCAGCCCCAGCATTTT.

The chain couples TRBV19 to TRBJ1-2; no firm D call. The CDR3 is 13 amino acids. Germline V gives CDR1 LNHDA, CDR2 SQIVND (reference sequence). Trimming shortened V by 4 bases and J by 8 bases, and 14 bases separated the two germline ends. Here the CDR3 DNA reads TGTGCCAGTAGTACTGGCAGCCCTAGGGGCTACACCTTC. It specifies CASSTGSPRGYTF.

This rearrangement joins TRBV27 to TRBJ2-4, with 7 bases aligning to TRBD2. The ends lost 5 bases at V and 4 bases at J; junction bases unmatched: 5. This CDR3 region has 14 residues. The germline gives CDR1 MNHEY, CDR2 SMNVEV (reference sequence). The DNA of the CDR3 is TGTGCCAGCAGTCCCCTGCGGGGGAAAAACATTCAGTACTTC. It specifies CASSPLRGKNIQYF.

In nucleotides, the CDR3 is TGCGCCAGCAGTGAGTCCCATGACAGGGTTGAGACTGAAGCTTTCTTT. Translation: CASSESHDRVETEAFF. The V call is TRBV10-2, the J call TRBJ1-1; TRBD1 aligns across 7 bases. The CDR3 spans 16 residues. The V and J ends lost 0 bases and 5 bases, in that order; junction bases with no gene match: 9. CDR1 and CDR2 (germline): WSHSY, SAAADI.

This clone has a single count. The chain uses TRBV13 and TRBJ1-2; D is perhaps TRBD1 (5 bases). V lost 1 base to trimming and J lost 2 bases, with 17 bases between them. The CDR3 totals 17 residues. The germline gives CDR1 PRHDT, CDR2 FYEKMQ (reference sequence). The CDR3 loop is CASSLAGGLVSNYGYTF. CDR3 nucleotide sequence: TGTGCCAGCAGCTTAGCGGGGGGTTTAGTTTCAAACTATGGCTACACCTTC.

The CDR3 coding sequence is TGTGCCAGCAGGGATAAAGGGGGCTATGGCTACACCTTC. It codes for CASRDKGGYGYTF. The genes are TRBV6-1 and TRBJ1-2; D is perhaps TRBD1 (6 bases). The length of the CDR3 is 13 residues. The V end lost 6 bases, the J end lost 4 bases, and 12 bases lay between the germline ends. CDR1 and CDR2 from the germline V gene are MNHNS and SASEGT.

The chain employs TRBV19 and TRBJ2-7, with 8 bases identical to TRBD1. CDR1 is LNHDA, CDR2 SQIVND, per germline (reference sequence). This CDR3 is 11 amino acids long. With 3 bases clipped from V and 12 bases from J, the junction kept 4 bases outside the gene matches. CDR3 DNA: TGTGCCAGTAGTATTGGGGACAGGCGGTACTTC. Protein: CASSIGDRRYF.

The CDR3 spells CASSSRTSGGAGELFF. CDR3 DNA: TGTGCCAGCAGCTCCAGGACTAGCGGGGGTGCCGGGGAGCTGTTTTTT. The V and J genes are TRBV7-2 and TRBJ2-2; 13 positions agree with TRBD2. From germline, CDR1 is SGHTA and CDR2 FQGNSA. The CDR3 is 16 residues long. Trimming cost V 4 bases and J 6 bases; bases outside gene matches: 5.

The chain links TRBV9 to TRBJ1-5; 9 positions match TRBD1. The CDR3 has 18 residues. CDR1 is SGDLS, CDR2 YYNGEE, per germline. The J segment lost 2 bases and the V segment lost 1 base, leaving 10 bases of the junction unmatched. In DNA, the CDR3 is TGTGCCAGCAGCGTAAAGGAACAGGGGGCGTTAGGCAATCAGCCCCAGCATTTT. Translating gives CASSVKEQGALGNQPQHF.

This clone was seen once. This sequence joins TRBV7-9 and TRBJ2-7; weak D call: TRBD2 (5 bases). Trimming left V 4 bases short and J 8 bases short, with 9 bases between. Germline CDR1 reads SEHNR; CDR2 reads FQNEAQ (reference sequence). This CDR3 spans 11 amino acids. The CDR3 loop is CASSSTRKQYF. The CDR3 DNA is TGTGCCAGCAGCTCCACTAGAAAGCAGTACTTC.

This chain connects TRBV6-1 to TRBJ1-2; possibly TRBD1 for D (6 bases). The germline gives CDR1 MNHNS, CDR2 SASEGT. V was shortened by 6 bases and J by 5 bases, with 13 bases between the two germline ends. CDR3 length: 13 amino acids. The CDR3 DNA is TGTGCCAGCAGCAAGGGGGGGTTTTATGGCTACACCTTC. Its translation: CASSKGGFYGYTF.

The V and J genes are TRBV7-2 and TRBJ2-4; 7 bases map to TRBD1. Germline values: CDR1 SGHTA, CDR2 FQGNSA. V gave up 3 bases and J gave up 8 bases; unmatched junction bases: 13. The CDR3 is 16 amino acids. CDR3 loop: CASSLGIKYRGDIQYF. The CDR3 DNA is TGTGCCAGCAGCTTGGGAATAAAATACAGGGGTGACATTCAGTACTTC.

This chain uses TRBV27 with TRBJ1-5; D perhaps matches TRBD1 (5 bases). Germline lookup yields CDR1 MNHEY and CDR2 SMNVEV (reference sequence). The CDR3 has 15 residues. The V end was cut by 3 bases, the J end by 1 base, with 10 bases between. The CDR3 loop is CASSLSGESNQPQHF. The CDR3 DNA reads as TGTGCCAGCAGTTTGTCGGGGGAGAGCAATCAGCCCCAGCATTTT.

This sequence joins TRBV11-3 and TRBJ2-3; 8 bases agree with TRBD1. The V and J ends lost 5 bases and 7 bases, in that order; junction bases with no gene match: 11. The V gene's germline CDR1 is SGHNT and CDR2 YENEEA. The CDR3 runs to 15 residues. DNA for the CDR3: TGTGCCAGCAGCCCCAACGCCCAGGGGGCAAATACGCAGTATTTT. Translated, it gives CASSPNAQGANTQYF.

The chain employs TRBV9 and TRBJ2-5; weak D call: TRBD2 (6 bases). There are 13 residues in the CDR3. Trimming stripped 4 bases from V and 5 bases from J, with 12 bases between. CDR1 and CDR2 (germline): SGDLS, YYNGEE. CDR3 in DNA: TGTGCCAGCAGCACCCGACTAGGCGAGACCCAGTACTTC. It is translated as CASSTRLGETQYF.

This clone appeared a single time. The V call is TRBV5-1, the J call TRBJ2-2; 7 bases agree with TRBD1. CDR1 and CDR2 (germline): SGHRS, YFSETQ. V shed 5 bases, J shed 6 bases, and the junction held 7 bases outside the gene matches. This CDR3 contains 14 residues. In DNA form, the CDR3 reads TGCGCCAGCAGTGACAGGGAAGTCCCCGGGGAGCTGTTTTTT. Its translation: CASSDREVPGELFF.

The chain combines TRBV4-1 with TRBJ1-3; no clear D. Germline CDR1 is MGHRA and CDR2 is YSYEKL. The length of the CDR3 is 15 residues. V was trimmed by 4 bases and J by 4 bases, leaving 14 bases between them. The CDR3, as DNA: TGCGCCAGCAGCCCCGGGTCGATACGGGGAAACACCATATATTTT. This codes for CASSPGSIRGNTIYF.

Written as DNA, the CDR3 is TGTGCCAGCGGGAGGGCGAATTCACCCCTCCACTTT. It yields the protein CASGRANSPLHF. The V call is TRBV7-9, the J call TRBJ1-6; D is ambiguous. CDR1 is SEHNR, CDR2 FQNEAQ, per germline (reference sequence). V lost 8 bases to trimming and J lost 7 bases, with 9 bases between them. The CDR3 covers 12 residues.